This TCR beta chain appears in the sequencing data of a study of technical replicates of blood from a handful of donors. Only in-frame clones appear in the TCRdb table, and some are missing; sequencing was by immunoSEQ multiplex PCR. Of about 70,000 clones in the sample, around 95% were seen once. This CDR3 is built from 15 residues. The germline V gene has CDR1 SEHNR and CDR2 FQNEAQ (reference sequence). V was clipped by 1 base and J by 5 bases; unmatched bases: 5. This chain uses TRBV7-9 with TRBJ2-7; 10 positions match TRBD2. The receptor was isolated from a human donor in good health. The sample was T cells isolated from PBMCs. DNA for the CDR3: TGTGCCAGCAGCTTAGTCCTAGCGGGAGTAAACGAGCAGTACTTC. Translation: CASSLVLAGVNEQYF. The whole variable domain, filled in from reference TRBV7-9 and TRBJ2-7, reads DTGVSQNPRHKITKRGQNVTFRCDPISEHNRLYWYRQTLGQGPEFLTYFQNEAQLEKSRLLSDRFSAERPKGSFSTLEIQRTEQGDSAMYLCASSLVLAGVNEQYFGPGTRLTVT.